The 19 T cell receptor beta chains listed next were all sequenced from one sample in a study of shared clonotypes between healthy human individuals. Only in-frame clones appear in the TCRdb table, and some are missing; sequencing was by immunoSEQ multiplex PCR. In the table there are approximately 940,000 clones, approximately 80% of which are singletons. The sequenced material came from memory CD4+ T cells sorted from blood. Described subset: CD45RA-negative fraction. These receptors came from a man aged 18 to 35 in good health.

V is TRBV10-1 and J is TRBJ2-7, with TRBD2 matching 13 bases. Trimming at V came to 9 bases and at J to 0 bases, leaving 11 bases not matched to a gene. The CDR3 extends over 17 amino acids. Germline V lookup: CDR1 WNHNN, CDR2 SYGVQD (reference sequence). The CDR3 region is CARPSRTSGGYSYEQYF. DNA of the CDR3: TGCGCCAGGCCCTCCCGGACTAGCGGGGGTTACTCCTACGAGCAGTACTTC.

The DNA for the CDR3 is TGCGCCAGCAGCTTGGCCGTTAACTCGGGGAGCAACATTCAGTACTTC. This translates into CASSLAVNSGSNIQYF. This chain links TRBV5-1 with TRBJ2-4; weak D call: TRBD2 (5 bases). This CDR3 spans 16 amino acids. The V end lost 0 bases, the J end lost 7 bases, and 17 bases lay between the germline ends. Germline CDR1 SGHRS, CDR2 YFSETQ. Filled out from reference TRBV5-1 and TRBJ2-4, the complete variable domain reads KAGVTQTPRYLIKTRGQQVTLSCSPISGHRSVSWYQQTPGQGLQFLFEYFSETQRNKGNFPGRFSGRQFSNSRSEMNVSTLELGDSALYLCASSLAVNSGSNIQYFGAGTRLSVL.

The rearrangement links TRBV7-9 to TRBJ1-2; tentatively, D is TRBD1 (5 bases). Germline lookup yields CDR1 SEHNR and CDR2 FQNEAQ (reference sequence). Trimming left V 4 bases short and J 4 bases short, with 19 bases between. The CDR3 spans 16 residues. CDR3 DNA: TGTGCCAGCAGCTCATCCAGCCCTGGGGGAATCTATGGCTACACCTTC. Translation: CASSSSSPGGIYGYTF.

The rearrangement links TRBV2 to TRBJ2-5; 11 nucleotides agree with TRBD2. V dropped 8 bases and J dropped 2; count of bases not matched to a gene: 4. The CDR3 spans 14 residues. CDR1 is SNHLY and CDR2 is FYNNEI in the germline V gene. CDR3 nucleotides: TGTGCCAGCGGCGCTAGCGGGGGGCAAGAGACCCAGTACTTC. Translated, it gives CASGASGGQETQYF.

The gene calls are TRBV9 and TRBJ2-5, with a weak D call TRBD1 (5 bases). Germline CDR1 SGDLS, CDR2 YYNGEE. V was clipped by 4 bases and J by 3 bases, with 22 bases between them. CDR3 length: 17 amino acids. The CDR3 nucleotides read TGTGCCAGCAGCCCCGGTCAGGGTCCCCCAATTAAAGAGACCCAGTACTTC. It specifies CASSPGQGPPIKETQYF.

The chain combines TRBV2 with TRBJ2-5, with 11 bases aligning to TRBD2. Germline V gene data show CDR1 as SNHLY and CDR2 as FYNNEI. CDR3 length: 17 residues. With V trimmed by 4 bases and J by 1 base, 8 bases remained unmatched. Written as DNA, the CDR3 is TGTGCCAGCAGTGCCCCCTTTAGCGGGGGGGCCCAAGAGACCCAGTACTTC. Residues: CASSAPFSGGAQETQYF. The full variable domain, rest sourced from reference TRBV2 and TRBJ2-5, is EPEVTQTPSHQVTQMGQEVILRCVPISNHLYFYWYRQILGQKVEFLVSFYNNEISEKSEIFDDQFSVERPDGSNFTLKIRSTKLEDSAMYFCASSAPFSGGAQETQYFGPGTRLLVL.

This rearrangement joins TRBV11-2 to TRBJ1-3, with 8 bases fitting TRBD1. Per germline, CDR1 SGHAT and CDR2 FQNNGV. The junction had 8 bases not matched to a gene; V was cut back by 3 bases and J by 4 bases. The CDR3 consists of 16 residues. CDR3 DNA sequence: TGTGCCAGCAGCTTTATGGCAGGGGGCGACGGAAACACCATATATTTT. It is translated as CASSFMAGGDGNTIYF.

This clone was detected once. The chain has TRBV7-9 and TRBJ2-4; D gene uncertain. The ends were cut back, 1 base at V and 0 bases at J, with 13 bases in the middle. Germline CDR1 is SEHNR and CDR2 is FQNEAQ (reference sequence). CDR3 length: 17 residues. The CDR3 nucleotides are TGTGCCAGCAGCTTAGGTGACCGAACAATAGCCAAAAACATTCAGTACTTC. Its translation: CASSLGDRTIAKNIQYF.

This chain uses TRBV15 with TRBJ1-5; possible D gene TRBD1, 5 bases. Deletions cut 2 bases from V and 9 bases from J, with 17 bases between. CDR3 length: 15 amino acids. Germline V gene sequence: CDR1 LNHNV, CDR2 YYDKDF (reference sequence). CDR3 loop: CATSRPWGSITPQHF. CDR3 sequence (DNA): TGTGCCACCAGCAGACCCTGGGGGTCAATCACGCCCCAGCATTTT. Drawing the rest from reference TRBV15 and TRBJ1-5, the complete variable domain is DAMVIQNPRYQVTQFGKPVTLSCSQTLNHNVMYWYQQKSSQAPKLLFHYYDKDFNNEADTPDNFQSRRPNTSFCFLDIRSPGLGDTAMYLCATSRPWGSITPQHFGDGTRLSIL.

This clone was detected only once. The chain has TRBV2 and TRBJ1-2; D not resolved. CDR3 length: 13 amino acids. V lost 6 bases and J 7 bases, leaving 15 bases between the germline ends. In germline, CDR1 is SNHLY, CDR2 FYNNEI. The CDR3 coding sequence is TGTGCCAGCAGAATGGGGTCAATAGGTGGCTACACCTTC. It specifies CASRMGSIGGYTF. Looking up the rest from reference TRBV2 and TRBJ1-2 gives the full variable domain: EPEVTQTPSHQVTQMGQEVILRCVPISNHLYFYWYRQILGQKVEFLVSFYNNEISEKSEIFDDQFSVERPDGSNFTLKIRSTKLEDSAMYFCASRMGSIGGYTFGSGTRLTVV.

The CDR3 DNA is TGTGCCATCAGGGAGACGGCGAGCTCCTACGAGCAGTACTTC. It is translated as CAIRETASSYEQYF. The chain carries TRBV10-3 and TRBJ2-7; D call uncertain. Trimming removed 6 bases from V and 0 bases from J, with 12 bases in between. The CDR3 extends over 14 amino acids. Germline-derived CDR1 and CDR2 are ENHRY and SYGVKD.

The V gene is TRBV11-2, the J gene TRBJ1-2, with 10 bases that match TRBD1. The CDR3 contains 12 residues. V lost 6 bases and J lost 7; bases outside the gene matches: 2. CDR1 and CDR2 from the germline V gene are SGHAT and FQNNGV. The CDR3 nucleotides read TGTGCCAGCAGGACAGGGGGCTCTGGCTACACCTTC. Translation: CASRTGGSGYTF.

J is TRBJ1-2 and V is TRBV30, with no clear D. V shed 2 bases and J shed 7 bases, with 5 bases lying between them. Germline lookup yields CDR1 GTSNPN and CDR2 SVGIG (reference sequence). This CDR3 spans 10 amino acids. DNA for the CDR3: TGTGCCTGGAGTCGGACTGGCTACACCTTC. Protein: CAWSRTGYTF. Filled out from reference TRBV30 and TRBJ1-2, the complete variable domain reads SQTIHQWPATLVQPVGSPLSLECTVEGTSNPNLYWYRQAAGRGLQLLFYSVGIGQISSEVPQNLSASRPQDRQFILSSKKLLLSDSGFYLCAWSRTGYTFGSGTRLTVV.

The chain couples TRBV5-1 to TRBJ2-2; D not certain. Germline CDR1 SGHRS, CDR2 YFSETQ. The CDR3 is 14 residues long. Trimming removed 6 bases from V and 4 bases from J, with 13 bases in between. CDR3 in amino acids: CASKPSPVTGELFF. CDR3 in DNA: TGCGCCAGCAAACCCTCGCCGGTCACCGGGGAGCTGTTTTTT. Filled out from reference TRBV5-1 and TRBJ2-2, the complete variable domain reads KAGVTQTPRYLIKTRGQQVTLSCSPISGHRSVSWYQQTPGQGLQFLFEYFSETQRNKGNFPGRFSGRQFSNSRSEMNVSTLELGDSALYLCASKPSPVTGELFFGEGSRLTVL.

With respect to this clone: At the DNA level, this CDR3 is encoded by other sequences in the same sample as well. The chain recombines TRBV18 with TRBJ2-5, with D unresolved. Germline CDR1 is KGHSH and CDR2 is LQKENI. V lost 0 bases, J lost 2 bases, and 4 bases lay in between. The length of the CDR3 is 13 residues. CDR3 in DNA: TGTGCCAGCTCACCACCTGGACAAGAGACCCAGTACTTC. Its translation is CASSPPGQETQYF. The entire variable domain, with the rest obtained from reference TRBV18 and TRBJ2-5, is as follows: NAGVMQNPRHLVRRRGQEARLRCSPMKGHSHVYWYRQLPEEGLKFMVYLQKENIIDESGMPKERFSAEFPKEGPSILRIQQVVRGDSAAYFCASSPPGQETQYFGPGTRLLVL.

J is TRBJ2-1 and V is TRBV19; 8 bases align to TRBD2. There are 14 residues in the CDR3. The V segment lost 6 bases and the J segment 7 bases; nucleotides outside the gene matches: 8. Germline assignment: CDR1 LNHDA and CDR2 SQIVND (reference sequence). Here the CDR3 reads CASRSTGTSNEQFF. In nucleotides, the CDR3 is TGTGCCAGTAGGTCAACCGGGACTAGTAATGAGCAGTTCTTC.

The CDR3: CASSPETQGGWEQYF. The CDR3 DNA reads as TGCGCCAGCAGCCCAGAAACACAGGGAGGTTGGGAGCAGTACTTC. The chain recombines TRBV5-1 with TRBJ2-7; D tentatively fits TRBD1 or TRBD2 (6 bases each). Germline V gives CDR1 SGHRS, CDR2 YFSETQ. V lost 4 bases and J lost 7, with 21 bases in between. The CDR3 is 15 amino acids.

This chain joins TRBV30 and TRBJ2-2; 7 bases are a match to TRBD2. The CDR3 has 17 amino acids. Germline V gives CDR1 GTSNPN, CDR2 SVGIG (reference sequence). Trimming at V came to 2 bases and at J to 7 bases, leaving 16 bases not matched to a gene. The CDR3 sequence: CAWSFNWGGRMGGELFF. As DNA, the CDR3 is TGTGCCTGGAGTTTCAACTGGGGAGGGAGAATGGGCGGGGAGCTGTTTTTT.

In nucleotides, the CDR3 is TGCGCCAGCAGCACGGCGACAGGTTTTAACACCGGGGAGCTGTTTTTT. Amino acid sequence: CASSTATGFNTGELFF. The rearrangement uses TRBV5-1 and TRBJ2-2, with D possibly TRBD1 on 6 matching bases. Germline V gene sequence: CDR1 SGHRS, CDR2 YFSETQ. Trimming shortened V by 4 bases and J by 2 bases, and 15 bases separated the two germline ends. The CDR3 is 16 residues long.